A selection of T cell receptor beta chains follows, all from one sample in a study of blood T cell repertoires in COVID-19. Only in-frame clones appear in the TCRdb table, and some are missing; sequencing was by immunoSEQ multiplex PCR. Of a few hundred thousand clones in the sample, around 86% were seen once. The sequenced sample was peripheral blood. The receptors stem from a man over 45 with acute or convalescent COVID-19. Both conserved end residues are part of each CDR3. Fields, in order: CDR3 DNA, CDR3 protein, V gene, D gene, J gene, clone size. D genes are given only for firm matches. Clone size is given for some rows only: seen once, a few or many times, or a class if the clone is expanded.

CDR3nt: TGTGCCTGGAGCCCCCAGGGAGGGAATTCACCCCTCCACTTT; CDR3aa: CAWSPQGGNSPLHF; v_gene: TRBV30; d_gene: NA; j_gene: TRBJ1-6; abundance: NA
CDR3nt: TGCGCCAGGGCCGGGACAGACTATAGCAATCAGCCCCAGCATTTT; CDR3aa: CARAGTDYSNQPQHF; v_gene: TRBV5-1; d_gene: TRBD1; j_gene: TRBJ1-5; abundance: NA
CDR3nt: TGTGCCAGTAGTATAGAGAACTCTGGGAGCTCCTACGAGCAGTACTTC; CDR3aa: CASSIENSGSSYEQYF; v_gene: TRBV19; d_gene: NA; j_gene: TRBJ2-7; abundance: once
CDR3nt: TGCAGCGTTGACGGGACAGGGGGAAACACCATATATTTT; CDR3aa: CSVDGTGGNTIYF; v_gene: TRBV29-1; d_gene: TRBD1; j_gene: TRBJ1-3; abundance: once
CDR3nt: TGTGCCAGCTCACCTGGGCAAAGGAGGAGTAATTCACCCCTCCACTTT; CDR3aa: CASSPGQRRSNSPLHF; v_gene: TRBV18; d_gene: NA; j_gene: TRBJ1-6; abundance: NA
CDR3nt: TGTGCCAGCAGCTTAACGCAGGAAGAGACCCAGTACTTC; CDR3aa: CASSLTQEETQYF; v_gene: TRBV7-3; d_gene: NA; j_gene: TRBJ2-5; abundance: NA
CDR3nt: TGTGCCAGCAGCTCTCCCCCAACAGGGGTACACGAGCAGTACTTC; CDR3aa: CASSSPPTGVHEQYF; v_gene: TRBV7-2; d_gene: TRBD1; j_gene: TRBJ2-7; abundance: NA
CDR3nt: TGTGCCAGCAACCAGCGGGGGGGCCCAGACGGGGAGCTGTTTTTT; CDR3aa: CASNQRGGPDGELFF; v_gene: TRBV5-4; d_gene: TRBD2; j_gene: TRBJ2-2; abundance: NA
CDR3nt: TGTGCCAGTAGTATTCACCGGGACAGGGCAGGACAGCCCCAGCATTTT; CDR3aa: CASSIHRDRAGQPQHF; v_gene: TRBV19; d_gene: TRBD1; j_gene: TRBJ1-5; abundance: NA
CDR3nt: TGCGCCAGCAGCTTCCAGGGTCAGTCTGAAAAACTGTTTTTT; CDR3aa: CASSFQGQSEKLFF; v_gene: TRBV5-1; d_gene: NA; j_gene: TRBJ1-4; abundance: NA
CDR3nt: TGTGCAAGTCGCTTATCGGGGGGCCAGGGACCCGTGGAGCAGTACTTC; CDR3aa: CASRLSGGQGPVEQYF; v_gene: TRBV12-2; d_gene: NA; j_gene: TRBJ2-7; abundance: NA
CDR3nt: TGTGCCAGCAGTTATTCCGGGACTCACACGGAGACCCAGTACTTC; CDR3aa: CASSYSGTHTETQYF; v_gene: TRBV6-2/TRBV6-3; d_gene: NA; j_gene: TRBJ2-5; abundance: NA
CDR3nt: TGTGCCAGCAGCAGACTAGCGGGAGTATCCAATGAGCAGTTCTTC; CDR3aa: CASSRLAGVSNEQFF; v_gene: TRBV6-4; d_gene: TRBD2; j_gene: TRBJ2-1; abundance: NA
CDR3nt: TGTGCCAGCAGCCCGGACAACAACTATGGCTACACCTTC; CDR3aa: CASSPDNNYGYTF; v_gene: TRBV6-6; d_gene: NA; j_gene: TRBJ1-2; abundance: NA
CDR3nt: TGTGCCAGCAGTGAAGCTGGGAGGCGTAGCTCTGGAAACACCATATATTTT; CDR3aa: CASSEAGRRSSGNTIYF; v_gene: TRBV6-1; d_gene: NA; j_gene: TRBJ1-3; abundance: NA
CDR3nt: TGCAGCGTTGTCGGGGGGTCTGGAAACACCATATATTTT; CDR3aa: CSVVGGSGNTIYF; v_gene: TRBV29-1; d_gene: NA; j_gene: TRBJ1-3; abundance: NA
CDR3nt: TGTGCCAGCAGCCAAGTTGGCGGACAGGGAAACGAAAAACTGTTTTTT; CDR3aa: CASSQVGGQGNEKLFF; v_gene: TRBV4-2; d_gene: TRBD1; j_gene: TRBJ1-4; abundance: NA
CDR3nt: TGTGCCAGCAGACCCTCTGACAGACAGAATTCACCCCTCCACTTT; CDR3aa: CASRPSDRQNSPLHF; v_gene: TRBV7-9; d_gene: NA; j_gene: TRBJ1-6; abundance: NA
CDR3nt: TGCGCCAGCAGTGGGACTAGCGGGGGAACAGATACGCAGTATTTT; CDR3aa: CASSGTSGGTDTQYF; v_gene: TRBV10-1; d_gene: TRBD2; j_gene: TRBJ2-3; abundance: NA
CDR3nt: TGTGCCAGCAGTTACCAGGGGTCTTCCTACGAGCAGTACTTC; CDR3aa: CASSYQGSSYEQYF; v_gene: TRBV6-5; d_gene: NA; j_gene: TRBJ2-7; abundance: NA
CDR3nt: TGTGCCAGCAGCCAAGAAGCGACAGGGAGGAGGGGTGAAGCTTTCTTT; CDR3aa: CASSQEATGRRGEAFF; v_gene: TRBV4-2; d_gene: TRBD1; j_gene: TRBJ1-1; abundance: once
CDR3nt: TGTGCCAGCAGTTGGGTAAGCGGTAACTACAATGAGCAGTTCTTC; CDR3aa: CASSWVSGNYNEQFF; v_gene: TRBV6-5; d_gene: NA; j_gene: TRBJ2-1; abundance: NA
CDR3nt: TGCGCCACCCGGGGGAGGGTGGACACTGAAGCTTTCTTT; CDR3aa: CATRGRVDTEAFF; v_gene: TRBV10-2; d_gene: NA; j_gene: TRBJ1-1; abundance: NA
CDR3nt: TGCAGCGTTGAGGGGGACAGGGAATATGGCTACACCTTC; CDR3aa: CSVEGDREYGYTF; v_gene: TRBV29-1; d_gene: TRBD1; j_gene: TRBJ1-2; abundance: NA
CDR3nt: TGTGCCAGCAGCTTTGAGATTCCTAATGAAAAACTGTTTTTT; CDR3aa: CASSFEIPNEKLFF; v_gene: TRBV7-9; d_gene: NA; j_gene: TRBJ1-4; abundance: NA
CDR3nt: TGTGCCAGCAGTTACAGTGAAGCTAGCACAGATACGCAGTATTTT; CDR3aa: CASSYSEASTDTQYF; v_gene: TRBV2; d_gene: NA; j_gene: TRBJ2-3; abundance: NA
CDR3nt: TGTGCCAGCAGCCTAGAGGCGGGATTGAACACTGAAGCTTTCTTT; CDR3aa: CASSLEAGLNTEAFF; v_gene: TRBV7-9; d_gene: NA; j_gene: TRBJ1-1; abundance: NA
CDR3nt: TGCGCCAGCAGCCCCTACCAAACGGGACAGGGGGCCTCTAACTATGGCTACACCTTC; CDR3aa: CASSPYQTGQGASNYGYTF; v_gene: TRBV4-1; d_gene: TRBD1; j_gene: TRBJ1-2; abundance: NA
CDR3nt: TGTGCCACCGCCACAGGGGATATTGGCTACACCTTC; CDR3aa: CATATGDIGYTF; v_gene: TRBV6-5; d_gene: TRBD1; j_gene: TRBJ1-2; abundance: NA
CDR3nt: TGCGCCAGCAGCTTGCTCGCGGGGTCTAGCACAGATACGCAGTATTTT; CDR3aa: CASSLLAGSSTDTQYF; v_gene: TRBV5-1; d_gene: NA; j_gene: TRBJ2-3; abundance: NA
CDR3nt: TGTGCCAGTAGTGAAACCGGGACAAAGACCGGGGAGCTGTTTTTT; CDR3aa: CASSETGTKTGELFF; v_gene: TRBV19; d_gene: NA; j_gene: TRBJ2-2; abundance: NA
CDR3nt: TGTGCCAGCATATGGCAGGGGATGAACACTGAAGCTTTCTTT; CDR3aa: CASIWQGMNTEAFF; v_gene: TRBV2; d_gene: NA; j_gene: TRBJ1-1; abundance: NA
CDR3nt: TGTGCCAGCAGCGAGGGTACAACTAATGAAAAACTGTTTTTT; CDR3aa: CASSEGTTNEKLFF; v_gene: TRBV5-5; d_gene: NA; j_gene: TRBJ1-4; abundance: NA
CDR3nt: TGTGCCAGCAGCTTGAACGATCGGGCCAAAAACATTCAGTACTTC; CDR3aa: CASSLNDRAKNIQYF; v_gene: TRBV5-6; d_gene: NA; j_gene: TRBJ2-4; abundance: NA
CDR3nt: TGCAGCCCCCTCAAGCCAGGGGGTGAGCAGTTCTTC; CDR3aa: CSPLKPGGEQFF; v_gene: TRBV29-1; d_gene: TRBD1; j_gene: TRBJ2-1; abundance: once
CDR3nt: TGTGCCAGCAGTTACGGGGGGACTAGTATCGACGAGCAGTACTTC; CDR3aa: CASSYGGTSIDEQYF; v_gene: TRBV6-2/TRBV6-3; d_gene: TRBD2; j_gene: TRBJ2-7; abundance: NA
CDR3nt: TGTGTCAGCAGTCCGCAGCAAGAGACCCAGTACTTC; CDR3aa: CVSSPQQETQYF; v_gene: TRBV7-6; d_gene: NA; j_gene: TRBJ2-5; abundance: NA
CDR3nt: TGTGCCAGCTCCCGCGGGCACGCGAACACCGGGGAGCTGTTTTTT; CDR3aa: CASSRGHANTGELFF; v_gene: TRBV18; d_gene: NA; j_gene: TRBJ2-2; abundance: NA
CDR3nt: TGTGCCAGTAGTATAGCAGCGGGGGGCCGCTCTGGAAACACCATATATTTT; CDR3aa: CASSIAAGGRSGNTIYF; v_gene: TRBV19; d_gene: NA; j_gene: TRBJ1-3; abundance: NA
CDR3nt: TGTGCCAGCAGTGAATTTGAACACACGGGCTACACCTTC; CDR3aa: CASSEFEHTGYTF; v_gene: TRBV6-1; d_gene: NA; j_gene: TRBJ1-2; abundance: NA
CDR3nt: TGTGCCAGCAATGGGGACAGATACTATGGCTACACCTTC; CDR3aa: CASNGDRYYGYTF; v_gene: TRBV6-5; d_gene: TRBD1; j_gene: TRBJ1-2; abundance: NA
CDR3nt: TGTGCCAGCAGCCAACCCGCGTTTAAGGGGTCGAACACTGAAGCTTTCTTT; CDR3aa: CASSQPAFKGSNTEAFF; v_gene: TRBV7-9; d_gene: NA; j_gene: TRBJ1-1; abundance: NA
CDR3nt: TGTGCCAGCAGTCGGACAGGCGTTACCATCTACGAGCAGTACTTC; CDR3aa: CASSRTGVTIYEQYF; v_gene: TRBV27; d_gene: TRBD1; j_gene: TRBJ2-7; abundance: once
CDR3nt: TGCAGTGCTAGTCGTGCGGGGGAAGGCAATGAGCAGTTCTTC; CDR3aa: CSASRAGEGNEQFF; v_gene: TRBV20-1; d_gene: TRBD2; j_gene: TRBJ2-1; abundance: NA
CDR3nt: TGTGCCAGCAGTTTAGGGACAGCAACGCTTGGCGAGCAGTACTTC; CDR3aa: CASSLGTATLGEQYF; v_gene: TRBV27; d_gene: TRBD1; j_gene: TRBJ2-7; abundance: NA
CDR3nt: TGCGCCAGCAGCTTGGATGGACAGGGGCCCACAGATACGCAGTATTTT; CDR3aa: CASSLDGQGPTDTQYF; v_gene: TRBV5-1; d_gene: TRBD1; j_gene: TRBJ2-3; abundance: NA
CDR3nt: TGTGCCAGCAGCCAAGATCGGGGGATTAAGACTGAAGCTTTCTTT; CDR3aa: CASSQDRGIKTEAFF; v_gene: TRBV4-2; d_gene: NA; j_gene: TRBJ1-1; abundance: NA
CDR3nt: TGTGCCATCAGACCGGGGACAGTCGCCCCAAATGAGCAGTTCTTC; CDR3aa: CAIRPGTVAPNEQFF; v_gene: TRBV6-5; d_gene: TRBD1; j_gene: TRBJ2-1; abundance: NA
CDR3nt: TGTGCCAGTACCCCCGGGGGGACAGGGTATTCACCCCTCCACTTT; CDR3aa: CASTPGGTGYSPLHF; v_gene: TRBV19; d_gene: TRBD1; j_gene: TRBJ1-6; abundance: NA
CDR3nt: TGCGCCAGCAGCTTAAGACTAGCGGGGGGCCTCTACAATGAGCAGTTCTTC; CDR3aa: CASSLRLAGGLYNEQFF; v_gene: TRBV5-1; d_gene: TRBD2; j_gene: TRBJ2-1; abundance: NA
CDR3nt: TGTGCCAGCAGCTTAGACAGGGATAACTATGGCTACACCTTC; CDR3aa: CASSLDRDNYGYTF; v_gene: TRBV7-9; d_gene: NA; j_gene: TRBJ1-2; abundance: NA
CDR3nt: TGTGCCAGCAGCCCGTCGACAGGGATTCCCTACGAGCAGTACTTC; CDR3aa: CASSPSTGIPYEQYF; v_gene: TRBV11-2; d_gene: TRBD1; j_gene: TRBJ2-7; abundance: NA
CDR3nt: TGCGCCAGCAGCGAGGGTGAAGCTTTCTTT; CDR3aa: CASSEGEAFF; v_gene: TRBV5-1; d_gene: NA; j_gene: TRBJ1-1; abundance: few